The rows below give T cell receptor beta chains drawn from one sample of a study of T cells in Graves' hyperthyroidism and ophthalmopathy. TCRdb analysed the multiplex PCR reads with MiXCR anew, one entry per CDR3 protein. The table records approximately 300,000 distinct CDR3 sequences, roughly 18% of them present only once. The material sequenced was blood. All receptors come from a man aged 50 to 60 with Graves' ophthalmopathy. Both conserved end residues are part of each CDR3. The D gene is left open where the match is weak. Expanded clones are given a class, and other clones once, few, many or no size at all.

clone size,D gene,J gene,V gene,CDR3 protein,CDR3 DNA
many,TRBD1,TRBJ2-5,TRBV28,CASSQIWGTVAKETQYF,TGTGCCAGCAGTCAAATTTGGGGGACAGTGGCCAAAGAGACCCAGTACTTC
.,.,TRBJ2-1,TRBV20-1,CSAGDRLAAYNEQFF,TGCAGTGCTGGAGACAGGCTAGCGGCCTACAATGAGCAGTTCTTC
few,.,TRBJ1-1,TRBV9,CASSAQSQGSTEAFF,TGTGCCAGCAGCGCCCAATCGCAGGGGAGCACTGAAGCTTTCTTT
few,TRBD1,TRBJ2-4,TRBV6-1,CASSGSLGQGDKNIQYF,TGTGCCAGCAGTGGAAGCCTTGGACAGGGAGATAAAAACATTCAGTACTTC
.,.,TRBJ2-1,TRBV6-5,CASSYLAQGPNRNEQFF,TGTGCCAGCAGTTACTTGGCCCAGGGCCCAAACCGCAATGAGCAGTTCTTC
.,.,TRBJ2-1,TRBV28,CASMGAHLGYNEQFF,TGTGCCAGCATGGGCGCCCACTTGGGCTACAATGAGCAGTTCTTC
.,.,TRBJ2-7,TRBV6-5,CASSLIQGGYEQYF,TGTGCCAGCAGTTTAATTCAGGGGGGCTACGAGCAGTACTTC
many,.,TRBJ2-5,TRBV5-1,CASSLADRLDGETQYF,TGCGCCAGCAGCCTTGCCGATAGACTAGATGGAGAGACCCAGTACTTC
many,TRBD2,TRBJ2-3,TRBV10-1,CASSDEAGGYTDTQYF,TGCGCCAGCAGTGATGAAGCGGGAGGATACACAGATACGCAGTATTTT
.,.,TRBJ2-1,TRBV5-1,CASSRRPGVDNEQFF,TGCGCCAGCAGCCGCCGACCAGGGGTCGACAATGAGCAGTTCTTC
.,.,TRBJ2-7,TRBV19,CASSVRFGQGSYEQYF,TGTGCCAGTAGTGTCCGGTTTGGGCAGGGCTCCTACGAGCAGTACTTC